The source of this T cell receptor beta chain is a study of molecular identifiers for immune sequencing clone quantification. Study at large: Replicates split RNA from roughly 20,000 or 100,000 naive CD8 cells five ways, and the researchers sequenced four portions. Study-wide results and caveats: Among about a million naive cells, spiked Jurkat TCR RNA from a single cell was reportedly detectable. Clones above 20 RNA copies contained over 98% of effector molecules but under 1% of naive ones.

V shed 0 bases and J shed 7 bases, with 15 bases lying between them. This CDR3 is 15 amino acids long. The germline gives CDR1 LGHNA, CDR2 YNFKEQ. This clonotype was counted ten times or more. What it binds is not known. TCR libraries were built in bulk with a published protocol and specific TCR primers. TCRdb redid the calling of the PCR reads with MiXCR, one entry per CDR3 protein. The sample has about half a million distinct CDR3 sequences, 20% to 25% seen once; the top ten hold approximately 0.84%. The genes are TRBV4-2 and TRBJ1-2, with a weak D call TRBD1 (6 bases). Input material: naive CD8+ T cells from blood, with Jurkat cell RNA spiked in. Subset indicated: FACS-sorted CD8+CD4-CCR7+CD45RA+ naive T cells. The sequence was obtained from a human donor in good health. Some libraries in this study had Jurkat cell RNA spiked in. CDR3 sequence (DNA): TGTGCCAGCAGCCAAGAAGGAGTCTCGGGGGCTGGCTACACCTTC. Its protein product is CASSQEGVSGAGYTF.